Following are 29 T cell receptor beta chains from one sample sequenced in a study of blood T cell repertoires in COVID-19. Produced via immunoSEQ multiplex PCR; TCRdb's table is partial and in-frame only. The table has 90,000 to 120,000 clones, more than 70% seen once. Source material: peripheral blood. These TCRs come from a man in his forties or fifties with active or convalescent COVID-19.

This sequence joins TRBV10-3 and TRBJ2-3, with TRBD1 as a possible D gene (5 bases). Germline V gene lookup returns CDR1 ENHRY and CDR2 SYGVKD. The CDR3 sequence is 16 residues long. With 0 bases removed from V and 0 bases from J, the gap between germline ends came to 10 bases. The CDR3 sequence is CAISESRSGSTDTQYF. DNA for the CDR3: TGTGCCATCAGTGAGTCTAGGTCAGGGAGCACAGATACGCAGTATTTT.

This chain joins TRBV9 and TRBJ2-2; D possibly corresponds to TRBD2 (6 bases). V lost 0 bases and J 9 bases, leaving 12 bases between the germline ends. Germline-derived CDR1 and CDR2 are SGDLS and YYNGEE. This CDR3 spans 14 amino acids. The CDR3 region has the DNA TGTGCCAGCAGCGTAGGTAATGCGGGACGGGAGCTGTTTTTT. Its translation: CASSVGNAGRELFF.

The chain links TRBV10-2 to TRBJ2-7; 13 bases map to TRBD2. Germline-derived CDR1 and CDR2 are WSHSY and SAAADI. V shed 4 bases, J shed 0 bases, and the junction held 9 bases outside the gene matches. The CDR3 is made up of 18 amino acids. The CDR3 region has the DNA TGCGCCAGCAGTGGGGGTGGACTAGCGGGGGTACCCTCCTACGAGCAGTACTTC. Its translation is CASSGGGLAGVPSYEQYF.

The table lists this clone with a few counts. This rearrangement joins TRBV19 to TRBJ2-7, with 8 bases that match TRBD1. The V gene's germline CDR1 is LNHDA and CDR2 SQIVND (reference sequence). The CDR3 totals 16 residues. V shed 5 bases, J shed 0 bases, and the junction held 9 bases outside the gene matches. CDR3 DNA: TGTGCCAGTAGTTTAAAGACAGGGGATTACTCCTACGAGCAGTACTTC. Protein sequence: CASSLKTGDYSYEQYF.

The chain combines TRBV27 with TRBJ2-2, with 10 nucleotides matching TRBD1. Germline V gene sequence: CDR1 MNHEY, CDR2 SMNVEV (reference sequence). The length of the CDR3 is 15 residues. The junction had 1 base not matched to a gene; V was cut back by 1 base and J by 5 bases. CDR3 DNA: TGTGCCAGCAGTTTATGGGGACAGGGGACCGGGGAGCTGTTTTTT. Its protein is CASSLWGQGTGELFF.

This chain joins TRBV19 and TRBJ1-6; D gene uncertain. Germline V gives CDR1 LNHDA, CDR2 SQIVND (reference sequence). Trimming shortened V by 4 bases and J by 5 bases, and 12 bases separated the two germline ends. The CDR3 totals 15 residues. The CDR3 DNA reads TGTGCCAGTAGTAGCCACAGTGATAATAATTCACCCCTCCACTTT. This translates into CASSSHSDNNSPLHF.

This rearrangement joins TRBV29-1 to TRBJ2-7, with TRBD1 identical over 8 bases. CDR1 and CDR2 (germline): SQVTM, ANQGSEA. The CDR3 length is 16 residues. V was clipped by 0 bases and J by 7 bases; unmatched bases: 14. CDR3 loop: CSVEDRSHQGAGEQYF. DNA for the CDR3: TGCAGCGTTGAAGATAGGTCGCACCAGGGGGCGGGTGAGCAGTACTTC.

The chain combines TRBV11-2 with TRBJ1-1; 7 bases map to TRBD1. This CDR3 spans 14 amino acids. The V segment lost 2 bases and the J segment 4 bases; nucleotides outside the gene matches: 4. Per germline, CDR1 SGHAT and CDR2 FQNNGV. DNA for the CDR3: TGTGCCAGCAGCTTAAACCAGGGGGTCACTGAAGCTTTCTTT. Its translation is CASSLNQGVTEAFF.

The chain carries TRBV6-1 and TRBJ1-5; D is undetermined. This CDR3 has 14 residues. Trimming shortened V by 2 bases and J by 3 bases, and 8 bases separated the two germline ends. Per the germline V gene, CDR1 is MNHNS and CDR2 is SASEGT. CDR3 protein: CASSENSYNQPQHF. CDR3 DNA sequence: TGTGCCAGCAGTGAAAACAGTTACAATCAGCCCCAGCATTTT.

A single count supports this clone. The chain is built from TRBV7-8 and TRBJ2-1; 8 bases are shared with TRBD1. Trimming at V came to 5 bases and at J to 9 bases, leaving 12 bases not matched to a gene. Germline CDR1 is SGHVS and CDR2 is FQNEAQ. CDR3 length equals 15 residues. CDR3 DNA sequence: TGTGCCAGCAGCCGGTCCGGGACAGGTTTGGGTGAGCAGTTCTTC. It specifies CASSRSGTGLGEQFF.

This sequence joins TRBV5-8 and TRBJ1-6; the D gene is possibly TRBD1 (5 bases). This CDR3 has 16 amino acids. CDR1 and CDR2 from the germline V gene are SGHTS and YDEGEE. V was shortened by 0 bases and J by 6 bases, with 13 bases between the two germline ends. CDR3 residues: CASSLALGGANSPLHF. The DNA for the CDR3 is TGTGCCAGCAGCTTGGCCCTCGGAGGGGCTAATTCACCCCTCCACTTT. Complete variable domain (other parts from reference TRBV5-8 and TRBJ1-6): EAGVTQSPTHLIKTRGQQATLRCSPISGHTSVYWYQQALGLGLQFLLWYDEGEERNRGNFPPRFSGRQFPNYSSELNVNALELEDSALYLCASSLALGGANSPLHFGNGTRLTVT.

The chain is built from TRBV7-9 and TRBJ2-1; 13 bases agree with TRBD2. The length of the CDR3 is 17 residues. V shed 1 base, J shed 4 bases, and the junction held 4 bases outside the gene matches. The germline V gene encodes CDR1 SEHNR and CDR2 FQNEAQ (reference sequence). The chain's CDR3 is CASSLGTSGSSYNEQFF. CDR3 in DNA: TGTGCCAGCAGCTTAGGGACTAGCGGGAGTAGTTACAATGAGCAGTTCTTC.

In DNA, the CDR3 is TGCGCCAGCAGCTTGTTCGGCGGTAACGTGGGCACAGATACGCAGTATTTT. Protein product: CASSLFGGNVGTDTQYF. The rearrangement links TRBV5-1 to TRBJ2-3; unclear D gene. The CDR3 is 17 amino acids. V shed 1 base and J shed 1 base, with 16 bases lying between them. Germline assignment: CDR1 SGHRS and CDR2 YFSETQ.

The J gene is TRBJ1-2, the V gene TRBV11-2; tentative D call: TRBD1 (6 bases). The V gene's germline CDR1 is SGHAT and CDR2 FQNNGV. This CDR3 region has 12 residues. Trimming took off 1 base at V and 8 bases at J, with 8 bases between the two ends. CDR3 loop: CASSLGQGGYTF. Written as DNA, the CDR3 is TGTGCCAGCAGCTTAGGGCAGGGGGGCTACACCTTC. The whole variable domain, filled in from reference TRBV11-2 and TRBJ1-2, reads EAGVAQSPRYKIIEKRQSVAFWCNPISGHATLYWYQQILGQGPKLLIQFQNNGVVDDSQLPKDRFSAERLKGVDSTLKIQPAKLEDSAVYLCASSLGQGGYTFGSGTRLTVV.

This clone was recorded only once. This sequence joins TRBV9 and TRBJ2-1, with D perhaps matching TRBD1 (6 bases). This CDR3 is 14 amino acids long. Germline CDR1 is SGDLS and CDR2 is YYNGEE. Trimming pared 0 bases from V and 7 bases from J, leaving 11 bases between. Written as DNA, the CDR3 is TGTGCCAGCAGCGTAGCCAGCAGGGGAAATGAGCAGTTCTTC. This sequence encodes CASSVASRGNEQFF.

A few counts support this clone. This chain links TRBV11-3 with TRBJ2-1; 10 bases match TRBD1. CDR3 length: 15 residues. Unmatched junction bases numbered 2, after V lost 1 base and J lost 5 bases. Germline assignment: CDR1 SGHNT and CDR2 YENEEA. The CDR3 is CASSLGDRGNNEQFF. The CDR3 DNA is TGTGCCAGCAGCTTAGGGGACAGGGGCAACAATGAGCAGTTCTTC.

This clone was seen a single time. The chain links TRBV12-3 or TRBV12-4 to TRBJ1-1; the D gene is possibly TRBD1 (5 bases). The CDR3 consists of 11 residues. The V and J ends lost 1 base and 12 bases respectively, with 9 bases between them. The CDR3 nucleotides are TGTGCCAGCAGTTTAGGGCAGGGAACTTTCTTT. This codes for CASSLGQGTFF.

In DNA, the CDR3 is TGTGCCAGCAGCCTTCACTTGGACAATGAGCAGTTCTTC. Encoded protein: CASSLHLDNEQFF. The chain couples TRBV11-3 to TRBJ2-1, with D uncertain. Between the trimmed V and J ends, which lost 5 bases and 5 bases, there was a span of 10 bases. The CDR3 length is 13 residues. Germline V gives CDR1 SGHNT, CDR2 YENEEA.

On this clone itself: The same CDR3 arises from other DNA sequences in this sample as well. This chain links TRBV9 with TRBJ1-3; 8 nucleotides line up with TRBD1. The CDR3 extends over 14 amino acids. Germline-derived CDR1 and CDR2 are SGDLS and YYNGEE. V shed 2 bases and J 3 bases; nucleotides not matched to a gene: 1. The CDR3 loop is CASSVGTGGNTIYF. For the CDR3, the DNA is TGTGCCAGCAGCGTCGGGACAGGTGGAAACACCATATATTTT.

This clone has only a few counts. This sequence joins TRBV7-9 and TRBJ1-5; TRBD1 is a possible D gene (5 bases). Germline-derived CDR1 and CDR2 are SEHNR and FQNEAQ (reference sequence). The CDR3 runs 15 residues. V was cut by 1 base and J by 6 bases, with 13 bases left in between. This chain's CDR3 is CASSLGGRAVQPQHF. DNA for the CDR3: TGTGCCAGCAGCTTAGGGGGCAGGGCGGTTCAGCCCCAGCATTTT.

The V gene is TRBV28, the J gene TRBJ2-5; possibly TRBD1 for D (5 bases). The CDR3 runs to 15 residues. Per the germline V gene, CDR1 is MDHEN and CDR2 is SYDVKM. Trimming took off 3 bases at V and 3 bases at J, with 14 bases between the two ends. The CDR3 is CASSFSGRGKETQYF. CDR3 nucleotide sequence: TGTGCCAGCAGTTTTTCCGGAAGGGGAAAAGAGACCCAGTACTTC.

The chain has TRBV6-5 and TRBJ1-4; 7 nucleotides agree with TRBD1. The CDR3 spans 15 residues. V shed 9 bases and J 1 base; nucleotides not matched to a gene: 8. Germline V lookup: CDR1 MNHEY, CDR2 SVGAGI. CDR3 region: CASEDRARTNEKLFF. CDR3 nucleotides: TGTGCCAGTGAAGACAGGGCGAGAACTAATGAAAAACTGTTTTTT.

This clone has a single count. This CDR3 reads CASSPTSDSTGANVLTF. The CDR3 nucleotides are TGTGCCAGCTCACCAACCTCGGACAGCACTGGGGCCAACGTCCTGACTTTC. The chain joins TRBV18 to TRBJ2-6; tentative D call: TRBD1 (6 bases). This CDR3 spans 17 amino acids. Germline V lookup: CDR1 KGHSH, CDR2 LQKENI. The germline V and J ends were trimmed by 2 bases and 2 bases, with 13 bases remaining between them.

This chain links TRBV27 with TRBJ2-7, with a possible D match to TRBD1 (5 bases). The CDR3 runs to 13 residues. The V end was cut by 5 bases, the J end by 3 bases, with 11 bases between. CDR1 is MNHEY and CDR2 is SMNVEV in the germline V gene (reference sequence). The CDR3 reads CASSPRQFYEQYF. DNA for the CDR3: TGTGCCAGCAGTCCCCGACAGTTCTACGAGCAGTACTTC.

The chain couples TRBV24-1 to TRBJ2-1; 10 bases are shared with TRBD2. CDR1 and CDR2 (germline): KGHDR, SFDVKD. The CDR3 has 18 residues. With V trimmed by 9 bases and J by 9 bases, 22 bases remained unmatched. CDR3 DNA: TGTGCCACCCGCGGACAGGGTGGATCTAGCGGGAGCCAGGGTGAGCAGTTCTTC. This codes for CATRGQGGSSGSQGEQFF.

The J gene is TRBJ2-7, the V gene TRBV29-1; TRBD2 aligns across 8 bases. The CDR3 is made up of 16 amino acids. Trimming cost V 6 bases and J 6 bases; bases outside gene matches: 19. CDR1 SQVTM and CDR2 ANQGSEA come from the germline V gene. DNA for the CDR3: TGCAGCGTAAATACTTATCCGGGACTAGAAACTTCCGAGCAGTACTTC. It is translated as CSVNTYPGLETSEQYF.

The V gene is TRBV12-5, the J gene TRBJ1-2; 11 nucleotides match TRBD1. Looked up from germline, CDR1 is LGHNT and CDR2 is FRNRAP. V shed 8 bases and J 6 bases; nucleotides not matched to a gene: 2. CDR3 size: 12 residues. The CDR3 region is CASRDRGNGYTF. CDR3 DNA sequence: TGTGCTAGTCGGGACAGGGGGAATGGCTACACCTTC.

The rearrangement joins TRBV4-1 to TRBJ1-1; 11 bases fit TRBD1. This CDR3 contains 15 residues. Per the germline V gene, CDR1 is MGHRA and CDR2 is YSYEKL. Germline trimming cut 4 bases from V and 4 bases from J; bases unmatched to any gene: 5. The CDR3 DNA reads TGCGCCAGCAGCCCGGGGACAGGGGGAATCACTGAAGCTTTCTTT. Encoded protein: CASSPGTGGITEAFF.

The chain employs TRBV19 and TRBJ1-1; unclear D gene. Germline loops: CDR1 LNHDA, CDR2 SQIVND (reference sequence). There are 14 residues in the CDR3. V was cut by 7 bases and J by 2 bases, with 14 bases left in between. CDR3 sequence reads: CASTNIAPNTEAFF. The CDR3 bases are TGTGCCAGTACCAATATAGCCCCTAACACTGAAGCTTTCTTT.